This T cell receptor beta chain is drawn from a study of PD-1 blockade in classical Hodgkin lymphoma. Study in general: Nivolumab dosed at 3 mg/kg went to patients intravenously every 2 weeks. Broader study findings: Before treatment, TCR diversity in newly diagnosed patients was reportedly lower than in healthy donors. While CD8+ TCR diversity did not rise significantly by C4D1, CD4+ TCR diversity did.

V was trimmed by 0 bases and J by 4 bases, leaving 9 bases between them. The CDR3 is 14 amino acids. CDR1 is SEHNR and CDR2 is FQNEAQ in the germline V gene (reference sequence). As regards this clone: What it binds is not known.

Method: immunoSEQ multiplex PCR; TCRdb's copy keeps in-frame clones and lacks some. The data show roughly 47,000 clones, 80% seen once. Exposure to brentuximab vedotin varied, and each patient had relapsed following autologous stem cell transplantation. The chain recombines TRBV7-9 with TRBJ1-1; perhaps TRBD1 as D (5 bases). This specimen was peripheral blood mononuclear cells (PBMCs), taken before the second cycle of nivolumab. This clonotype was sampled from a human donor with classical Hodgkin lymphoma. For the CDR3, the DNA is TGTGCCAGCAGCTTAGCGTCAGGGATCACTGAAGCTTTCTTT. It codes for CASSLASGITEAFF.